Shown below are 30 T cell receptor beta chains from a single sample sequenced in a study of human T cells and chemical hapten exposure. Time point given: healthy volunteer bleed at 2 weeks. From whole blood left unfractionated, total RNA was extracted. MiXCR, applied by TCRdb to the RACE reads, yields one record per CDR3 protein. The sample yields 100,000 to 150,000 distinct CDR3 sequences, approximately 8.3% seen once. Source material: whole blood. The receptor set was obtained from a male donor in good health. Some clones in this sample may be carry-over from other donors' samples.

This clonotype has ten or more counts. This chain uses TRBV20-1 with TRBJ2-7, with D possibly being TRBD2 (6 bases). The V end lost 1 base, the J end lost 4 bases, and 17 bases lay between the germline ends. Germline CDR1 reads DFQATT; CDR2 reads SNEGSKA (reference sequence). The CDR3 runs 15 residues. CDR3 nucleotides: TGCAGTGCTAGAGCCCCGGGGGTCGAGGGATACGAGCAGTACTTC. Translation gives CSARAPGVEGYEQYF.

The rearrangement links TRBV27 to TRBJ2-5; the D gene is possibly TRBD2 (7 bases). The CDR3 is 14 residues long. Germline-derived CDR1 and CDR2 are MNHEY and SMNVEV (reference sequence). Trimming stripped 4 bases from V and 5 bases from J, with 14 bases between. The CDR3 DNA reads TGTGCCAGCAGTTCTCGGGGGGCGCCGGAGACCCAGTACTTC. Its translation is CASSSRGAPETQYF.

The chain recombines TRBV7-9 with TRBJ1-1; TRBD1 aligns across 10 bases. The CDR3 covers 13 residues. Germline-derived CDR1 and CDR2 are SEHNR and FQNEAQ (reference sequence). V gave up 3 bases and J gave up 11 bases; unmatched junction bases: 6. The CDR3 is CASSFDRGRWAFF. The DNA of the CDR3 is TGTGCCAGCAGCTTCGACAGGGGGCGATGGGCTTTCTTT. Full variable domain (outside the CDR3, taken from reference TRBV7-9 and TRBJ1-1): DTGVSQNPRHKITKRGQNVTFRCDPISEHNRLYWYRQTLGQGPEFLTYFQNEAQLEKSRLLSDRFSAERPKGSFSTLEIQRTEQGDSAMYLCASSFDRGRWAFFGQGTRLTVV.

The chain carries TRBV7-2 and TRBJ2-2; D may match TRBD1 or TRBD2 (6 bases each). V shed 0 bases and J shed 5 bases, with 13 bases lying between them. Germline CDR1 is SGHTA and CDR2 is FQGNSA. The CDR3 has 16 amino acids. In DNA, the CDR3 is TGTGCCAGCAGCTTAGCGGCCGGGGGCAAGACCGGGGAGCTGTTTTTT. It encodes CASSLAAGGKTGELFF.

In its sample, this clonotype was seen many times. As DNA, the CDR3 is TGCGCCAGCAGCCAGGGACAGGGCCCCAGCACTGAAGCTTTCTTT. It is translated as CASSQGQGPSTEAFF. This chain links TRBV4-1 with TRBJ1-1; TRBD1 matches 9 bases. The CDR3 is 15 residues long. Germline V gives CDR1 MGHRA, CDR2 YSYEKL. V lost 3 bases, J lost 4 bases, and 6 bases stayed unmatched.

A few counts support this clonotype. The CDR3 is CASSQDNRLDREQYF. In DNA, the CDR3 is TGTGCCAGCAGCCAAGATAACCGGCTAGACCGCGAGCAGTACTTC. The chain has TRBV4-2 and TRBJ2-7; D remains ambiguous. Trimming took 0 bases from V and 6 from J, leaving 15 bases between them. Germline V lookup: CDR1 LGHNA, CDR2 YNFKEQ. The CDR3 is 15 residues long.

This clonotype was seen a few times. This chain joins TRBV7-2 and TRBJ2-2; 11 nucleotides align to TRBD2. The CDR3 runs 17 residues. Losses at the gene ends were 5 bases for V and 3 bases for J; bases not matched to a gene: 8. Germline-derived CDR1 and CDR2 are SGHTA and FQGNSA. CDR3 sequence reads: CASSTTSGSFDTGELFF. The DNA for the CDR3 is TGTGCCAGCAGCACAACTAGCGGGAGCTTTGACACCGGGGAGCTGTTTTTT. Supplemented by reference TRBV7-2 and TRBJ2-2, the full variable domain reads GAGVSQSPSNKVTEKGKDVELRCDPISGHTALYWYRQSLGQGLEFLIYFQGNSAPDKSGLPSDRFSAERTGGSVSTLTIQRTQQEDSAVYLCASSTTSGSFDTGELFFGEGSRLTVL.

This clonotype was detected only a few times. Written as DNA, the CDR3 is TGTGCCAGTAGTATCGATGTCCGGGAGACCCAGTACTTC. Amino acid sequence: CASSIDVRETQYF. The chain combines TRBV19 with TRBJ2-5; D gene ambiguous. The V gene's germline CDR1 is LNHDA and CDR2 SQIVND (reference sequence). The CDR3 totals 13 residues. The V gene lost 3 bases and the J gene lost 5 bases, with 10 bases spanning the gap.

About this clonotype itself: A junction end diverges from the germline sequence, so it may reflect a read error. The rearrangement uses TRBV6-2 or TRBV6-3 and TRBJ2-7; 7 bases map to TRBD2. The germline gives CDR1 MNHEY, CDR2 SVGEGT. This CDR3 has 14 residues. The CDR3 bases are TGTGCCAGCAGTTACTTAGGACTAGTCAGCGAGCAGTGCTTC. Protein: CASSYLGLVSEQCF.

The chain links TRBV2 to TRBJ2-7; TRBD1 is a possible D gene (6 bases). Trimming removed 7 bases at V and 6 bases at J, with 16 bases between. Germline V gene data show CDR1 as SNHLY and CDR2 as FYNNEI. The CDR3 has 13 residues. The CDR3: CASTYRVEGEQYF. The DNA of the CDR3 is TGTGCCAGCACCTACAGGGTAGAGGGCGAGCAGTACTTC.

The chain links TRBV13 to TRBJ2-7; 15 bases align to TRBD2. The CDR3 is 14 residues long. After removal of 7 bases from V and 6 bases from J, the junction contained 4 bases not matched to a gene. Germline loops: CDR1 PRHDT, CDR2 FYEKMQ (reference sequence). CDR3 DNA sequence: TGTGCCAGCACCTTGGGACTAGCGGGAGGCGAGCAGTACTTC. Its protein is CASTLGLAGGEQYF.

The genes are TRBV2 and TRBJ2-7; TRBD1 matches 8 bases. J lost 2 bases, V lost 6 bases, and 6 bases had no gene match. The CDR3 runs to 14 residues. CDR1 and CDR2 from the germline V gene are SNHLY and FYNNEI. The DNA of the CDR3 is TGTGCCAGCAGACTGACAGGGGCCGCCTACGAGCAGTACTTC. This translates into CASRLTGAAYEQYF.

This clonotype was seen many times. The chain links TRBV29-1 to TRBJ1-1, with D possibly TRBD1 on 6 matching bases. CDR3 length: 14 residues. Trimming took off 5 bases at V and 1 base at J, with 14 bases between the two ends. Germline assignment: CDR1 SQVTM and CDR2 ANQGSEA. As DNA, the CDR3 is TGCAGCGTTAGGGGGAGGATGGAGAACACTGAAGCTTTCTTT. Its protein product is CSVRGRMENTEAFF.

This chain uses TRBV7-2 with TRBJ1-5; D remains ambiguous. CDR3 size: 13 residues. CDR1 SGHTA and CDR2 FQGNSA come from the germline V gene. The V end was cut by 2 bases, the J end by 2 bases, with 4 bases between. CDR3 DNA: TGTGCCAGCAGCTTACCGGGCAATCAGCCCCAGCATTTT. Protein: CASSLPGNQPQHF.

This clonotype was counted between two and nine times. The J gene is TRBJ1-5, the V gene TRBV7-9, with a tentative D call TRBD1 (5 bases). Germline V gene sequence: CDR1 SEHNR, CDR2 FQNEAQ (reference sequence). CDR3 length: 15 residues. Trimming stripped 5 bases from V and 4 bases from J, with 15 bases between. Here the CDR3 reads CASSGGSSPNQPQHF. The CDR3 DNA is TGTGCCAGCAGCGGGGGGTCTTCCCCAAATCAGCCCCAGCATTTT.

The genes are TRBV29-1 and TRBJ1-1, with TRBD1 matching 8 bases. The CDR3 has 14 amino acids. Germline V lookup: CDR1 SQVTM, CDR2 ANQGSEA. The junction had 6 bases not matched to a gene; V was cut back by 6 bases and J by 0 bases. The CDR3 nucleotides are TGCAGCGTAGGACAGGGAGGAATGAACACTGAAGCTTTCTTT. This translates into CSVGQGGMNTEAFF.

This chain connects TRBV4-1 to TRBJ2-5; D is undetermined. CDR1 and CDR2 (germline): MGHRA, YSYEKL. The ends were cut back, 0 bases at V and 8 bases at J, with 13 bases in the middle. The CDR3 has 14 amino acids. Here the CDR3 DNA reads TGCGCCAGCAGCCAAGATATGGGTTCACCTACCCAGTACTTC. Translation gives CASSQDMGSPTQYF.

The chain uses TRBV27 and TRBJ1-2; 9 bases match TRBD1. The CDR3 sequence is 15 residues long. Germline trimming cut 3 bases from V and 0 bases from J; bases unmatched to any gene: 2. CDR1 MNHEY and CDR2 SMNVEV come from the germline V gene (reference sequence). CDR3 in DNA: TGTGCCAGCAGTTTGGGACAGGGACCTAACTATGGCTACACCTTC. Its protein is CASSLGQGPNYGYTF.

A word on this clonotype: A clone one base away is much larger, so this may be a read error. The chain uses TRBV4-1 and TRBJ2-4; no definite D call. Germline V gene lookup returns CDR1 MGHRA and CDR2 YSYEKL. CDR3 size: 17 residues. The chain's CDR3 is CASSHSRTTLAKDIQYF. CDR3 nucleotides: TGCGCCAGCAGCCACTCTAGGACCACTTTAGCCAAAGACATTCAGTACTTC.

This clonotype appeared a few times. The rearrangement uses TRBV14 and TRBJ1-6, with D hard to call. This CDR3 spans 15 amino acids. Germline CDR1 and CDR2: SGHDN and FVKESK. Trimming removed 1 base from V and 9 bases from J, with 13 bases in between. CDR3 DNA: TGTGCCAGCAGCCAAGTGCACGGCAGGATTTCACCCCTCCACTTT. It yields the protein CASSQVHGRISPLHF. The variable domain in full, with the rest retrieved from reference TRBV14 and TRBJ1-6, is EAGVTQFPSHSVIEKGQTVTLRCDPISGHDNLYWYRRVMGKEIKFLLHFVKESKQDESGMPNNRFLAERTGGTYSTLKVQPAELEDSGVYFCASSQVHGRISPLHFGNGTRLTVT.

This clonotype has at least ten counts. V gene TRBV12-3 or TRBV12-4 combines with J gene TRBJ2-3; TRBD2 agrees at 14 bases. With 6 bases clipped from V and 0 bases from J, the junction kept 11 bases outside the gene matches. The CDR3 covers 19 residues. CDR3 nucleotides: TGTGCCAGCAGAGGAACGCCGGGACTAGCGGGAGTAAGCACAGATACGCAGTATTTT. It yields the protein CASRGTPGLAGVSTDTQYF.

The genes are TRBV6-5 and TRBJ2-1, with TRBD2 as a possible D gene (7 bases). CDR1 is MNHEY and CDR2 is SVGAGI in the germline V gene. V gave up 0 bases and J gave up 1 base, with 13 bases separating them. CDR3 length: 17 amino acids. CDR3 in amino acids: CASSYSLGGGSYNEQFF. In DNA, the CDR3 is TGTGCCAGCAGTTACTCACTAGGGGGGGGGTCCTACAATGAGCAGTTCTTC.

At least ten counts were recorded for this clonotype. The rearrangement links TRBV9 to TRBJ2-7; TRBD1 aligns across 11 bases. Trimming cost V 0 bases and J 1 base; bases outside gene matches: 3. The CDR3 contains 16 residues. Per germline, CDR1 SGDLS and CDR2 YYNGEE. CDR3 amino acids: CASSVAGTGGSYEQYF. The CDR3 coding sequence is TGTGCCAGCAGCGTAGCAGGGACAGGGGGATCCTACGAGCAGTACTTC.

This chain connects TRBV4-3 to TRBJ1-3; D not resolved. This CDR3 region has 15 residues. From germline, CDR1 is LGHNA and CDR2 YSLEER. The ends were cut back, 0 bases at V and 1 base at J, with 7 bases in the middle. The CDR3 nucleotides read TGCGCCAGCAGCCAAGATTGGGAATCTGGAAACACCATATATTTT. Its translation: CASSQDWESGNTIYF.

DNA for the CDR3: TGTGCCAGCAGCTCGGGACAGGCCACTCAGCCCCAGCATTTT. Translation gives CASSSGQATQPQHF. The chain combines TRBV7-2 with TRBJ1-5, with 8 bases that match TRBD1. With V trimmed by 4 bases and J by 6 bases, 5 bases remained unmatched. CDR1 SGHTA and CDR2 FQGNSA come from the germline V gene. This CDR3 has 14 residues.

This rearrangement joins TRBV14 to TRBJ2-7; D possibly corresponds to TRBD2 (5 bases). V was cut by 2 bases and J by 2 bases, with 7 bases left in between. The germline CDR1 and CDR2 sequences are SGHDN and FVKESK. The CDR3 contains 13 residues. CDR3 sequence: CASSQTGTYEQYF. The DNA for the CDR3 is TGTGCCAGCAGCCAAACCGGGACCTACGAGCAGTACTTC.

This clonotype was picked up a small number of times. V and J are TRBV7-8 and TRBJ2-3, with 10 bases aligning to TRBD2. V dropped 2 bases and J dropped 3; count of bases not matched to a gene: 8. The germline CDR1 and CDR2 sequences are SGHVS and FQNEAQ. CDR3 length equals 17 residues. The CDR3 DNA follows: TGTGCCAGCAGCTTAAGACGTACTAGCGGGGTTACAGATACGCAGTATTTT. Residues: CASSLRRTSGVTDTQYF. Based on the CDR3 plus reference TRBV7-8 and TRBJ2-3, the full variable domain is GAGVSQSPRYKVAKRGQDVALRCDPISGHVSLFWYQQALGQGPEFLTYFQNEAQLDKSGLPSDRFFAERPEGSVSTLKIQRTQQEDSAVYLCASSLRRTSGVTDTQYFGPGTRLTVL.

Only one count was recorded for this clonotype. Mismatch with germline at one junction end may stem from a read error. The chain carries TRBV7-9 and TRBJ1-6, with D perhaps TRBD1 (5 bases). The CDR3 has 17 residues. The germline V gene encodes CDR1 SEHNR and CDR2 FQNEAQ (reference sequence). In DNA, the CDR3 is TGTGCCAGCAGCTTAGCTGGCAGGGTGGGTTATAGTTCACCCCTCCACTTT. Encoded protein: CASSLAGRVGYSSPLHF.

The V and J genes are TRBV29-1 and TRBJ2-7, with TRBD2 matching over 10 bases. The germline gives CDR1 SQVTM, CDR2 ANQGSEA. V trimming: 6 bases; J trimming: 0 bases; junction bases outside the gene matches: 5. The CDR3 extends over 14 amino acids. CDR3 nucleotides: TGCAGCGTCCTCCCTAGCGGGAGCTCCTACGAGCAGTACTTC. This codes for CSVLPSGSSYEQYF.

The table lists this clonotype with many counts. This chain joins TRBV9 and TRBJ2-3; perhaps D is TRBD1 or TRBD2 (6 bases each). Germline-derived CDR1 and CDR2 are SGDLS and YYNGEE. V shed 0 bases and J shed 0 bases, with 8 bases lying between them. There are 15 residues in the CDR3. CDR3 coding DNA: TGTGCCAGCAGCGTAGCGGGGGCTAGCACAGATACGCAGTATTTT. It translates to CASSVAGASTDTQYF.